The present T cell receptor (beta chain) was sequenced within a study of T cells in Graves' hyperthyroidism and ophthalmopathy. Template material for amplifying TCR beta CDR3 regions consisted of RNA transcripts. First-round RT-PCR of the TCR CDR3 relied on the HTBI primer set. One entry per CDR3 protein results from TCRdb running MiXCR on the multiplex PCR reads. The data contain hundreds of thousands of distinct CDR3 sequences, 14% of them singletons. The germline gives CDR1 SGHRS, CDR2 YFSETQ. The CDR3 runs to 18 residues. V trimming: 1 base; J trimming: 0 bases; junction bases outside the gene matches: 6. Patients showing uncontrolled infection, other autoimmune disease, pregnancy or lactation were ineligible. Clinical symptoms, serum thyroxine and TRAb, thyroid ultrasound and orbital computed tomography together formed the diagnostic basis.

V is TRBV5-1 and J is TRBJ2-1; TRBD2 aligns across 11 bases. The sequencing sample was made of blood. The origin of this receptor is a woman in her 30s with Graves' hyperthyroidism that later progressed to Graves' ophthalmopathy. The CDR3 sequence: CASSLSSGRPSSYNEQFF. CDR3 in DNA: TGCGCCAGCAGCTTGTCTAGCGGGAGGCCAAGCTCCTACAATGAGCAGTTCTTC.